The present T cell receptor beta chain was sequenced within a study of T-cell memory formation after mild COVID-19. On the study more broadly: Clusters of TCRs were largely donor specific.

On this clonotype itself: No antigen is known for it.

5'RACE with constant-segment primers built TCRalpha and TCRbeta cDNA libraries with UMIs. Using its own MiXCR run on the 5' RACE reads, TCRdb lists one record per CDR3 protein. The sample consists of roughly 310,000 distinct CDR3 sequences, around 15% of them appearing once. General observations from the study: Day 15 to 85 contracting clones showed balanced CD4/CD8; later expanders leaned CD4+. That cross-reactive memory joined was suggested by some responding clones appearing in pre-infection memory.

Sequencing input: PBMCs or a T cell subset sorted from them (not recorded which). The clonotype originates from a man aged 18 to 30 who had mild COVID-19 (a few samples of this study predate the infection). Cell type and time point are not known.

This CDR3 reads CSARPRSGGARNEQFF. The DNA for the CDR3 is TGCAGTGCTAGACCACGAAGCGGGGGGGCCCGAAATGAGCAGTTCTTC. The chain recombines TRBV20-1 with TRBJ2-1, with 10 positions matching TRBD2. The V segment lost 2 bases and the J segment 7 bases; nucleotides outside the gene matches: 11. This CDR3 is built from 16 residues. Looked up from germline, CDR1 is DFQATT and CDR2 is SNEGSKA (reference sequence).